This T cell receptor (beta chain) was sequenced in a study of shared clonotypes between healthy human individuals. This clone has just a few counts. Its antigen is not identified. Looked up from germline, CDR1 is SEHNR and CDR2 is FQNEAQ (reference sequence). Trimming took 4 bases from V and 4 from J, leaving 10 bases between them. The CDR3 is made up of 13 amino acids. Study-wide points: Researchers found naive subsets generally carried larger estimated richness than memory subsets.

In the study's own analysis: ImmunoSEQ output held junction-only sequences without quality scores, so filtering differed. Method: immunoSEQ multiplex PCR; TCRdb's copy keeps in-frame clones and lacks some. The V and J calls and the clone size are those of that table, but D and trimming were determined from the DNA. The table records hundreds of thousands of clones, approximately 95% of them present only once. Naive CD8 cells lacked CD45RO and underwent positive selection for CCR7, leaving out terminally differentiated effector memory CD45RA+ cells. Donors, without exception, were Caucasian adults residing in Nashville, Tennessee.

The sample was naive CD8+ T cells sorted from blood. This clonotype was obtained from a woman aged 25 to 39 in good health. The chain combines TRBV7-9 with TRBJ1-2; D gene unclear. The CDR3 protein is CASSSSGPYGYTF. The DNA for the CDR3 is TGTGCCAGCAGCTCAAGTGGGCCCTATGGCTACACCTTC.